Each of the 19 T cell receptor beta chains below was sequenced from the same sample in a study of cytomegalovirus exposure and HLA in healthy donors. PCR was performed using 60 Vbeta and 13 Jbeta primers. The protocol was immunoSEQ multiplex PCR, while the TCRdb copy is restricted to in-frame clones and leaves out a portion. The sample lists approximately 90,000 clones, around 8% occurring once. The sample taken for sequencing was PBMCs. Source of these receptors: a man aged 45-60 years in good health and CMV-seronegative.

The chain has TRBV19 and TRBJ2-7; 11 nucleotides match TRBD2. With V trimmed by 4 bases and J by 5 bases, 7 bases remained unmatched. The CDR3 covers 15 residues. Germline assignment: CDR1 LNHDA and CDR2 SQIVND (reference sequence). This CDR3 reads CASSKTSGVVNEQYF. In nucleotides, the CDR3 is TGTGCCAGTAGTAAGACTAGCGGGGTCGTAAACGAGCAGTACTTC.

The rearrangement joins TRBV19 to TRBJ2-2; 10 positions agree with TRBD1. CDR1 is LNHDA, CDR2 SQIVND, per germline (reference sequence). There are 15 residues in the CDR3. Trimming took 4 bases from V and 10 from J; bases not matched to a gene: 9. The CDR3 loop is CASSRRSTGGVELFF. DNA for the CDR3: TGTGCCAGTAGTAGACGGTCGACAGGGGGCGTGGAGCTGTTTTTT.

The chain joins TRBV5-4 to TRBJ2-5, with 13 bases aligning to TRBD2. Trimming took 4 bases from V and 2 from J; bases not matched to a gene: 5. Germline assignment: CDR1 SGHNT and CDR2 YYREEE (reference sequence). The CDR3 runs 16 residues. CDR3 region: CASSAGTSGVQETQYF. The CDR3 bases are TGTGCCAGCAGCGCCGGGACTAGCGGGGTTCAAGAGACCCAGTACTTC.

Only a few counts were recorded for this clone. The chain couples TRBV6-5 to TRBJ1-6; D not certain. V lost 6 bases to trimming and J lost 13 bases, with 13 bases between them. The CDR3 spans 12 residues. Per germline, CDR1 MNHEY and CDR2 SVGAGI. The CDR3: CASSRRDAPLHF. The CDR3 nucleotides read TGTGCCAGCAGCCGGCGGGATGCTCCCCTCCACTTT.

The V call is TRBV9, the J call TRBJ2-2; 7 bases are shared with TRBD2. Germline V lookup: CDR1 SGDLS, CDR2 YYNGEE. V trimming: 0 bases; J trimming: 4 bases; junction bases outside the gene matches: 6. This CDR3 contains 16 residues. The CDR3 DNA follows: TGTGCCAGCAGCGTAGGGGCCGGCGGGGGCACCGGGGAGCTGTTTTTT. It encodes CASSVGAGGGTGELFF. Full variable domain (remainder filled in from reference TRBV9 and TRBJ2-2): DSGVTQTPKHLITATGQRVTLRCSPRSGDLSVYWYQQSLDQGLQFLIQYYNGEERAKGNILERFSAQQFPDLHSELNLSSLELGDSALYFCASSVGAGGGTGELFFGEGSRLTVL.

This chain joins TRBV6-1 and TRBJ1-2, with TRBD1 matching 9 bases. V was clipped by 5 bases and J by 6 bases; unmatched bases: 4. The V gene's germline CDR1 is MNHNS and CDR2 SASEGT. This CDR3 has 13 amino acids. This CDR3 is CASSTGGWDGYTF. The CDR3 nucleotides are TGTGCCAGCAGTACAGGGGGCTGGGATGGCTACACCTTC.

The chain is built from TRBV18 and TRBJ1-1; D is uncertain. The V end was cut by 5 bases, the J end by 0 bases, with 10 bases between. The CDR3 is 14 amino acids. Germline V gene lookup returns CDR1 KGHSH and CDR2 LQKENI. CDR3: CASSEVVVNTEAFF. For the CDR3, the DNA is TGTGCCAGCTCAGAGGTGGTGGTGAACACTGAAGCTTTCTTT.

The CDR3 region is CASSTGTSGKHEQFF. The CDR3 DNA reads TGTGCCAGCAGTACGGGGACTAGCGGGAAGCATGAGCAGTTCTTC. The chain uses TRBV6-5 and TRBJ2-1; 13 nucleotides align to TRBD2. The CDR3 is 15 residues long. Germline values: CDR1 MNHEY, CDR2 SVGAGI. V dropped 5 bases and J dropped 8; count of bases not matched to a gene: 6.

This chain joins TRBV5-6 and TRBJ1-3, with D hard to call. CDR3 size: 15 residues. The germline gives CDR1 SGHDT, CDR2 YYEEEE. V was shortened by 5 bases and J by 1 base, with 13 bases between the two germline ends. The CDR3 sequence is CASSTFGKSGNTIYF. As DNA, the CDR3 is TGTGCCAGCAGTACTTTCGGTAAATCTGGAAACACCATATATTTT. Full variable domain (missing parts from reference TRBV5-6 and TRBJ1-3): DAGVTQSPTHLIKTRGQQVTLRCSPKSGHDTVSWYQQALGQGPQFIFQYYEEEERQRGNFPDRFSGHQFPNYSSELNVNALLLGDSALYLCASSTFGKSGNTIYFGEGSWLTVV.

Notes on this clone: One junction end disagrees with the germline gene, perhaps due to a read error. This chain uses TRBV7-2 with TRBJ2-5, with 10 bases that match TRBD2. CDR1 and CDR2 (germline): SGHTA, FQGNSA. This CDR3 comprises 16 residues. The CDR3 sequence is CASSRLLAGIQGTQYF. The CDR3 DNA follows: TGTGCCAGCAGTCGATTACTAGCGGGGATTCAAGGGACCCAGTACTTC.

This clone has only a few counts. The V and J genes are TRBV5-1 and TRBJ2-7; 11 nucleotides line up with TRBD1. Germline V CDR1 and CDR2: SGHRS, YFSETQ. Trimming took 3 bases from V and 3 from J; bases not matched to a gene: 2. This CDR3 spans 14 amino acids. For the CDR3, the DNA is TGCGCCAGCAGCTCCGGGACAGGGGGCTACGAGCAGTACTTC. Amino acid sequence: CASSSGTGGYEQYF. Complete variable domain (other parts from reference TRBV5-1 and TRBJ2-7): KAGVTQTPRYLIKTRGQQVTLSCSPISGHRSVSWYQQTPGQGLQFLFEYFSETQRNKGNFPGRFSGRQFSNSRSEMNVSTLELGDSALYLCASSSGTGGYEQYFGPGTRLTVT.

This clone occurred a few times. Germline and junction disagree at one end, which may indicate a read error. The V gene is TRBV7-2, the J gene TRBJ1-2, with 10 bases aligning to TRBD1. CDR3 length: 14 amino acids. CDR1 is SGHTA and CDR2 is FQGNSA in the germline V gene. The CDR3 sequence is CASTLPGQGFGYTF. CDR3 DNA sequence: TGTGCCAGCACCTTACCGGGACAGGGGTTTGGCTACACCTTC.

CDR3 sequence (DNA): TGTGCCTGGAGTGTACGGGACAGGGCGCGTGGCTACACCTTC. This codes for CAWSVRDRARGYTF. The chain links TRBV30 to TRBJ1-2, with 9 bases matching TRBD1. V dropped 0 bases and J dropped 7; count of bases not matched to a gene: 6. CDR3 length: 14 residues. The germline gives CDR1 GTSNPN, CDR2 SVGIG (reference sequence).

The chain carries TRBV7-2 and TRBJ2-1, with TRBD2 identical over 11 bases. The junction had 10 bases not matched to a gene; V was cut back by 2 bases and J by 7 bases. The CDR3 length is 17 residues. The V gene's germline CDR1 is SGHTA and CDR2 FQGNSA. The CDR3 spells CASSLPLGTSGNNEQFF. CDR3 nucleotides: TGTGCCAGCAGCTTACCGCTTGGGACTAGCGGAAATAATGAGCAGTTCTTC.

J is TRBJ2-2 and V is TRBV25-1, with 9 bases lining up with TRBD2. Trimming at V came to 11 bases and at J to 1 base, leaving 11 bases not matched to a gene. The CDR3 covers 16 residues. Germline V gives CDR1 MGHDK, CDR2 SYGVNS. In DNA, the CDR3 is TGTGCCTCAACCGCGGGGGGGCTCCTGAACACCGGGGAGCTGTTTTTT. It encodes CASTAGGLLNTGELFF. Full variable domain (remainder filled in from reference TRBV25-1 and TRBJ2-2): EADIYQTPRYLVIGTGKKITLECSQTMGHDKMYWYQQDPGMELHLIHYSYGVNSTEKGDLSSESTVSRIRTEHFPLTLESARPSHTSQYLCASTAGGLLNTGELFFGEGSRLTVL.

The rearrangement links TRBV28 to TRBJ1-5, with D possibly TRBD1 on 5 matching bases. This CDR3 region has 16 residues. CDR1 and CDR2 from the germline V gene are MDHEN and SYDVKM. Trimming left V 6 bases short and J 3 bases short, with 18 bases between. In DNA, the CDR3 is TGTGCCAGCAGCGATACAGGAAGGGGTCCCAATCAGCCCCAGCATTTT. It codes for CASSDTGRGPNQPQHF.

V usage is TRBV30 and J usage is TRBJ2-3; D gene unclear. The CDR3 spans 12 residues. V dropped 1 base and J dropped 1 base, with 3 bases sitting between them. The germline CDR1 and CDR2 sequences are GTSNPN and SVGIG (reference sequence). The CDR3 protein is CAWSAGTDTQYF. CDR3 sequence (DNA): TGTGCCTGGAGTGCTGGCACAGATACGCAGTATTTT.

This clone was counted between two and nine times. The chain carries TRBV7-8 and TRBJ1-1; TRBD1 aligns across 10 bases. Germline trimming cut 1 base from V and 5 bases from J; bases unmatched to any gene: 7. This CDR3 is built from 16 residues. Germline V gene sequence: CDR1 SGHVS, CDR2 FQNEAQ. The CDR3 reads CASSLVRTGGRTEAFF. CDR3 nucleotides: TGTGCCAGCAGCTTAGTGCGGACAGGGGGTCGGACTGAAGCTTTCTTT.

This clone was seen only a few times. V and J are TRBV30 and TRBJ2-1, with TRBD2 matching over 15 bases. The CDR3 loop spans 15 amino acids. V gave up 4 bases and J gave up 9 bases; unmatched junction bases: 7. Germline-derived CDR1 and CDR2 are GTSNPN and SVGIG (reference sequence). The DNA for the CDR3 is TGTGCCTGGACGGGGACTAGCGGGGGGTTTGGTGAGCAGTTCTTC. Translation: CAWTGTSGGFGEQFF.